The text below deals with one T cell receptor (beta chain). The table came from immunoSEQ multiplex PCR; TCRdb's copy has only in-frame clones and leaves some out. The table includes roughly 69,000 clones, 84% detected once. This sample is part of a study of blood T cell repertoires in COVID-19. Across the study: COVID-19 samples from acute and convalescent phases originated in the United States, Italy and Spain. PBMCs, B-cell-depleted T cells, or T cells provided the cDNA or gDNA that made up the material.

From germline, CDR1 is SGHDN and CDR2 FVKESK. The V end lost 7 bases, the J end lost 1 base, and 9 bases lay between the germline ends. The CDR3 sequence is 13 residues long. This clonotype was sampled from a human donor in a cohort sampled during active COVID-19. The sample consisted of peripheral blood. The V gene is TRBV14, the J gene TRBJ2-3; no firm D call. The CDR3 reads CASTNLRTDTQYF. The DNA of the CDR3 is TGTGCCAGCACTAACCTCCGCACAGATACGCAGTATTTT.